Presented here are 19 T cell receptor beta chains from one specimen sequenced in a study of blood T cell repertoires in COVID-19. The method was immunoSEQ multiplex PCR; TCRdb's version includes in-frame clones alone and lacks a portion of them. The profile shows 100,000 to 150,000 clones, more than 75% of them singletons. The sample consisted of peripheral blood. The receptor source for this set is a human donor in a cohort sampled during active COVID-19.

CDR3 DNA sequence: TGCAGCGTTGAAGAATTCCAGGCTACCATGAACACTGAAGCTTTCTTT. Its protein product is CSVEEFQATMNTEAFF. The chain joins TRBV29-1 to TRBJ1-1; no clear D gene. Germline lookup yields CDR1 SQVTM and CDR2 ANQGSEA. The CDR3 spans 16 residues. V lost 0 bases to trimming and J lost 0 bases, with 14 bases between them.

The table lists this clone with a count of one. The chain links TRBV19 to TRBJ2-1; TRBD2 might be the D (6 bases). V was clipped by 2 bases and J by 7 bases, with 12 bases between them. The CDR3 has 14 residues. Germline V CDR1 and CDR2: LNHDA, SQIVND (reference sequence). This chain's CDR3 is CASSIRLVWNEQFF. The CDR3 DNA reads TGTGCCAGTAGTATAAGACTAGTATGGAATGAGCAGTTCTTC. Looking up the rest from reference TRBV19 and TRBJ2-1 gives the full variable domain: DGGITQSPKYLFRKEGQNVTLSCEQNLNHDAMYWYRQDPGQGLRLIYYSQIVNDFQKGDIAEGYSVSREKKESFPLTVTSAQKNPTAFYLCASSIRLVWNEQFFGPGTRLTVL.

The chain combines TRBV24-1 with TRBJ2-3; D ambiguous. Germline V lookup: CDR1 KGHDR, CDR2 SFDVKD. This CDR3 contains 15 residues. V shed 3 bases and J shed 2 bases, with 11 bases lying between them. CDR3 residues: CATSDEAALTDTQYF. The CDR3 region has the DNA TGTGCCACCAGTGATGAGGCAGCCCTCACAGATACGCAGTATTTT.

The chain joins TRBV5-1 to TRBJ2-7; 7 bases are shared with TRBD1. Germline assignment: CDR1 SGHRS and CDR2 YFSETQ. The ends lost 1 base at V and 3 bases at J; junction bases unmatched: 7. This CDR3 is built from 15 residues. In nucleotides, the CDR3 is TGCGCCAGCAGCTTGAATCAGGGGGTCTACTACGAGCAGTACTTC. Translation: CASSLNQGVYYEQYF.

This clone occurred a few times. V and J are TRBV7-9 and TRBJ2-7; D is unclear. Trimming shortened V by 3 bases and J by 6 bases, and 9 bases separated the two germline ends. This CDR3 has 12 amino acids. CDR1 is SEHNR and CDR2 is FQNEAQ in the germline V gene (reference sequence). The CDR3 DNA follows: TGTGCCAGCAGCTTGGCCGCCAGCGAGCAGTACTTC. Protein sequence: CASSLAASEQYF.

This clone appeared once. The rearrangement uses TRBV19 and TRBJ1-4; 8 bases are a match to TRBD1. This CDR3 comprises 13 residues. CDR1 and CDR2 (germline): LNHDA, SQIVND (reference sequence). With 4 bases clipped from V and 7 bases from J, the junction kept 2 bases outside the gene matches. The CDR3 DNA reads TGTGCCAGTAGTACAGGGGGCTTTGAAAAACTGTTTTTT. Its translation is CASSTGGFEKLFF.

The V gene is TRBV10-3, the J gene TRBJ2-3; TRBD2 matches at 10 bases. The germline V gene has CDR1 ENHRY and CDR2 SYGVKD. The CDR3 runs to 16 residues. J was trimmed by 1 base and V by 3 bases; bases with no gene match: 4. Here the CDR3 DNA reads TGTGCCATCAGTGAACCCGGGACTAGCGGCACAGATACGCAGTATTTT. Translation gives CAISEPGTSGTDTQYF.

The DNA for the CDR3 is TGCGCCAGCAGCCAAGAGAGCGGGAGGCTAAACACAGATACGCAGTATTTT. Amino acids: CASSQESGRLNTDTQYF. The gene calls are TRBV4-1 and TRBJ2-3, with 9 bases aligning to TRBD2. V shed 0 bases, J shed 2 bases, and the junction held 6 bases outside the gene matches. Germline CDR1 is MGHRA and CDR2 is YSYEKL. This CDR3 comprises 17 residues.

The gene calls are TRBV2 and TRBJ1-5, with 8 bases that match TRBD1. Germline lookup yields CDR1 SNHLY and CDR2 FYNNEI. Unmatched junction bases numbered 12, after V lost 5 bases and J lost 0 bases. CDR3 length equals 18 residues. DNA of the CDR3: TGTGCCAGCAGTCGGACAGGGAGGGGCTCCCATAGCAATCAGCCCCAGCATTTT. It yields the protein CASSRTGRGSHSNQPQHF.

The gene calls are TRBV5-6 and TRBJ1-1; no clear D. From germline, CDR1 is SGHDT and CDR2 YYEEEE. This CDR3 is built from 11 residues. Trimming stripped 4 bases from V and 11 bases from J, with 12 bases between. The CDR3 DNA sequence: TGTGCCAGCAGCCGACTTGACGAGGCTTTCTTT. Its translation: CASSRLDEAFF.

This chain uses TRBV5-1 with TRBJ2-1; unclear D gene. Trimming took off 4 bases at V and 7 bases at J, with 12 bases between the two ends. This CDR3 spans 13 amino acids. Germline loops: CDR1 SGHRS, CDR2 YFSETQ. The CDR3 sequence: CASSRDPRNEQFF. CDR3 coding DNA: TGCGCCAGCAGCAGAGATCCCCGGAATGAGCAGTTCTTC.

The rearrangement links TRBV7-9 to TRBJ2-2; 8 bases fit TRBD2. J gave up 1 base and V 8 bases, and 3 bases lay outside the gene matches. The CDR3 totals 14 residues. Germline CDR1 SEHNR, CDR2 FQNEAQ (reference sequence). The CDR3 sequence: CASEAGGNTGELFF. The CDR3 DNA follows: TGTGCCAGCGAGGCGGGAGGGAACACCGGGGAGCTGTTTTTT.

The chain joins TRBV2 to TRBJ2-7; D is ambiguous. V lost 7 bases and J 2 bases, leaving 15 bases between the germline ends. This CDR3 has 14 residues. Germline assignment: CDR1 SNHLY and CDR2 FYNNEI. The CDR3 is CASKFQALTYEQYF. CDR3 in DNA: TGTGCCAGCAAATTCCAGGCCTTGACCTACGAGCAGTACTTC.

The rearrangement joins TRBV7-9 to TRBJ2-2; 7 bases are shared with TRBD2. The germline CDR1 and CDR2 sequences are SEHNR and FQNEAQ (reference sequence). The CDR3 extends over 17 amino acids. V lost 4 bases, J lost 0 bases, and 8 bases stayed unmatched. CDR3 amino acids: CASSSPTGGSNTGELFF. CDR3 DNA sequence: TGTGCCAGCAGCTCCCCCACGGGGGGATCGAACACCGGGGAGCTGTTTTTT. The full variable domain, its missing parts supplied by reference TRBV7-9 and TRBJ2-2, is DTGVSQNPRHKITKRGQNVTFRCDPISEHNRLYWYRQTLGQGPEFLTYFQNEAQLEKSRLLSDRFSAERPKGSFSTLEIQRTEQGDSAMYLCASSSPTGGSNTGELFFGEGSRLTVL.

J is TRBJ2-7 and V is TRBV10-3; 13 bases align to TRBD2. V trimming: 4 bases; J trimming: 5 bases; junction bases outside the gene matches: 2. Germline V gives CDR1 ENHRY, CDR2 SYGVKD. This CDR3 comprises 14 residues. The CDR3 reads CAISGLAGGHEQYF. CDR3 DNA: TGTGCCATCAGTGGACTAGCGGGGGGCCACGAGCAGTACTTC.

The chain uses TRBV5-6 and TRBJ1-2; D gene uncertain. The V end was cut by 0 bases, the J end by 0 bases, with 18 bases between. The CDR3 is 18 residues long. CDR1 and CDR2 from the germline V gene are SGHDT and YYEEEE. CDR3 in DNA: TGTGCCAGCAGCTTGGTGTTTAAACAAACTAAAGCTAACTATGGCTACACCTTC. The encoded protein is CASSLVFKQTKANYGYTF.

V is TRBV6-1 and J is TRBJ1-4; D gene ambiguous. Germline CDR1 is MNHNS and CDR2 is SASEGT. The V end was cut by 2 bases, the J end by 7 bases, with 29 bases between. The CDR3 contains 20 residues. Here the CDR3 DNA reads TGTGCCAGCAGTGAAAAGGGCGGGAAGGAAGGGCACAGATGGAGTGAAAAACTGTTTTTT. Protein sequence: CASSEKGGKEGHRWSEKLFF.

The V gene is TRBV6-1, the J gene TRBJ2-7; 10 bases match TRBD1. CDR3 length: 18 residues. Germline V gives CDR1 MNHNS, CDR2 SASEGT. J lost 0 bases, V lost 4 bases, and 12 bases had no gene match. CDR3 nucleotides: TGTGCCAGCAGTGTCGACAGGGGGCCAGCGGGGAGCTCCTACGAGCAGTACTTC. This encodes CASSVDRGPAGSSYEQYF.

The chain recombines TRBV3-1 (or the pseudogene TRBV3-2) with TRBJ2-6; 9 positions agree with TRBD2. With V trimmed by 2 bases and J by 0 bases, 8 bases remained unmatched. In germline, CDR1 is LGHDT, CDR2 YNNKEL (reference sequence). The CDR3 consists of 19 residues. CDR3 coding DNA: TGTGCCAGCAGCCAATCGGGACTAGCAGGCCACTCTGGGGCCAACGTCCTGACTTTC. Protein sequence: CASSQSGLAGHSGANVLTF.